This T cell receptor beta chain was profiled in a study of T cells in Graves' hyperthyroidism and ophthalmopathy. The investigators amplified TCR beta CDR3 regions from RNA transcripts. Researchers ran a first-round RT-PCR on the TCR CDR3 using the HTBI primer set. TCRdb ran MiXCR on the multiplex PCR reads and lists one entry per CDR3 protein. The sample yields about 690,000 distinct CDR3 sequences, 17% seen once. Trimming stripped 2 bases from V and 2 bases from J, with 6 bases between. CDR1 is MNHEY and CDR2 is SVGEGT in the germline V gene. This CDR3 comprises 13 residues. This TCR came from a man in his fifties with Graves' hyperthyroidism. The specimen sequenced was blood. This chain connects TRBV6-2 or TRBV6-3 to TRBJ2-5; D not certain. CDR3 DNA sequence: TGTGCCAGCAGTTACAACACTCAAGAGACCCAGTACTTC. Protein product: CASSYNTQETQYF.